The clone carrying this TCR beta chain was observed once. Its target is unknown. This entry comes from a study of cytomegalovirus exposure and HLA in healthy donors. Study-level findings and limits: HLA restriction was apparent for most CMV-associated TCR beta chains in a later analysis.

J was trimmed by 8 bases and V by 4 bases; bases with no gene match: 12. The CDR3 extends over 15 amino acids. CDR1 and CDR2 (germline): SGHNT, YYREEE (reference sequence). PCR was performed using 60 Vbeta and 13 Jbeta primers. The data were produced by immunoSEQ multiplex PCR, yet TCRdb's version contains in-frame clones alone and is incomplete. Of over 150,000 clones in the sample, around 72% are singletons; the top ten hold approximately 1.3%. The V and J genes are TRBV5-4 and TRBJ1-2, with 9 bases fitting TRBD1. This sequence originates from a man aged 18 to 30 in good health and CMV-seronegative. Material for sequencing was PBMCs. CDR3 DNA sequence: TGTGCCAGCAGCGGGCCCCCCACAGGGGGCGGCGGCTACACCTTC. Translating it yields CASSGPPTGGGGYTF.